These 26 T cell receptor beta chains were sequenced from one sample in a study of cytomegalovirus exposure and HLA in healthy donors. Primers for the PCR totalled 60 Vbeta and 13 Jbeta. Here immunoSEQ multiplex PCR was the method, and the copy in TCRdb shows in-frame clones only, minus some. The table lists about 43,000 clones, around three quarters of them singletons. The sample comprised PBMCs. These receptors were obtained from a man aged 30 to 39 in good health and CMV-seronegative.

The rearrangement joins TRBV15 to TRBJ1-3, with 9 bases matching TRBD1. With V trimmed by 2 bases and J by 11 bases, 1 base remained unmatched. From germline, CDR1 is LNHNV and CDR2 YYDKDF (reference sequence). The CDR3 runs to 12 residues. In DNA, the CDR3 is TGTGCCACCAGCAGAAGGGACAGGGCCATATATTTT. This encodes CATSRRDRAIYF. Full variable domain (remainder filled in from reference TRBV15 and TRBJ1-3): DAMVIQNPRYQVTQFGKPVTLSCSQTLNHNVMYWYQQKSSQAPKLLFHYYDKDFNNEADTPDNFQSRRPNTSFCFLDIRSPGLGDTAMYLCATSRRDRAIYFGEGSWLTVV.

As concerns this clone: This sample includes further DNA sequences coding for the same CDR3. The V gene is TRBV30, the J gene TRBJ2-3, with D perhaps matching TRBD2 (5 bases). Germline CDR1 and CDR2: GTSNPN and SVGIG (reference sequence). The V end was cut by 0 bases, the J end by 9 bases, with 7 bases between. The CDR3 consists of 11 residues. As DNA, the CDR3 is TGTGCCTGGAGTGTATCGGGGACGCAGTATTTT. This encodes CAWSVSGTQYF. Full variable domain (missing parts from reference TRBV30 and TRBJ2-3): SQTIHQWPATLVQPVGSPLSLECTVEGTSNPNLYWYRQAAGRGLQLLFYSVGIGQISSEVPQNLSASRPQDRQFILSSKKLLLSDSGFYLCAWSVSGTQYFGPGTRLTVL.

The rearrangement joins TRBV7-6 to TRBJ1-1; TRBD1 aligns across 11 bases. Germline-derived CDR1 and CDR2 are SGHVS and FNYEAQ. Trimming at V came to 4 bases and at J to 7 bases, leaving 8 bases not matched to a gene. This CDR3 contains 15 residues. The CDR3 here is CASSSGQGARGEAFF. For the CDR3, the DNA is TGTGCCAGCAGCTCCGGACAGGGGGCTCGGGGTGAAGCTTTCTTT.

The chain couples TRBV18 to TRBJ1-1; perhaps TRBD1 as D (6 bases). The CDR3 has 19 amino acids. CDR1 is KGHSH, CDR2 LQKENI, per germline. Deletions cut 3 bases from V and 1 base from J, with 24 bases between. This chain's CDR3 is CASSPGIGRGTQPNTEAFF. CDR3 bases: TGTGCCAGCTCACCCGGTATTGGTAGGGGGACCCAGCCGAACACTGAAGCTTTCTTT.

The chain combines TRBV7-6 with TRBJ1-2; tentatively, D is TRBD1 (5 bases). Between the trimmed V and J ends, which lost 6 bases and 4 bases, there was a span of 18 bases. The germline gives CDR1 SGHVS, CDR2 FNYEAQ. The CDR3 consists of 15 residues. The CDR3 nucleotides are TGTGCCAGCAGTTCCCATAGGGGACTCGGCTATGGCTACACCTTC. As protein: CASSSHRGLGYGYTF.

This clone came up once. The rearrangement links TRBV18 to TRBJ1-4; the match to TRBD1 covers 8 bases. Per germline, CDR1 KGHSH and CDR2 LQKENI. The CDR3 covers 17 residues. V shed 3 bases and J 0 bases; nucleotides not matched to a gene: 6. For the CDR3, the DNA is TGTGCCAGCTCACCCGCCGGGACAGGACCAACTAATGAAAAACTGTTTTTT. Protein sequence: CASSPAGTGPTNEKLFF.

The rearrangement links TRBV13 to TRBJ2-7; D possibly corresponds to TRBD2 (7 bases). The CDR3 extends over 15 amino acids. V shed 0 bases and J shed 0 bases, with 9 bases lying between them. Germline assignment: CDR1 PRHDT and CDR2 FYEKMQ (reference sequence). The CDR3 nucleotides are TGTGCCAGCAGCTTAGGAAGGGGGGGCTCCTACGAGCAGTACTTC. Amino acid sequence: CASSLGRGGSYEQYF.

The table lists this clone with a few counts. CDR3 in DNA: TGCGCCAGCAGCCAAGTAGAACTAGCGGTCGAGCATGAGCAGTTCTTC. Its translation is CASSQVELAVEHEQFF. The chain combines TRBV4-1 with TRBJ2-1, with 8 bases fitting TRBD2. This CDR3 region has 16 residues. Trimming took 1 base from V and 8 from J; bases not matched to a gene: 10. In germline, CDR1 is MGHRA, CDR2 YSYEKL.

This chain connects TRBV9 to TRBJ2-5, with TRBD2 matching 10 bases. Germline V gene lookup returns CDR1 SGDLS and CDR2 YYNGEE. The J segment lost 3 bases and the V segment lost 3 bases, leaving 14 bases of the junction unmatched. The CDR3 extends over 18 amino acids. CDR3 nucleotide sequence: TGTGCCAGCAGCGCCGGGCTAGCGGGAGTCCGGTGGGAAGAGACCCAGTACTTC. Encoded protein: CASSAGLAGVRWEETQYF. The full variable domain, in which reference TRBV9 and TRBJ2-5 provide the parts outside the CDR3, is DSGVTQTPKHLITATGQRVTLRCSPRSGDLSVYWYQQSLDQGLQFLIQYYNGEERAKGNILERFSAQQFPDLHSELNLSSLELGDSALYFCASSAGLAGVRWEETQYFGPGTRLLVL.

With respect to this clone: The identical CDR3 is also encoded by other nucleotide sequences in the sample. The CDR3 loop reads CASSVSAGDYNEQFF. CDR3 bases: TGTGCCAGCAGCGTTTCAGCAGGGGACTACAATGAGCAGTTCTTC. This chain connects TRBV9 to TRBJ2-1; D is perhaps TRBD1 (6 bases). The CDR3 sequence is 15 residues long. Germline CDR1 SGDLS, CDR2 YYNGEE. V was pared by 2 bases and J by 3 bases, with 12 bases between.

The chain is built from TRBV21-1 and TRBJ2-7; the table assigns TRBD1, which was not confirmed against the DNA. TRBV21-1 is noted as a pseudogene. The CDR3 contains 16 residues. The CDR3 region has the DNA TGTGCCAGCAGCAAAAAGTCGGCAGGGAAGGTCGACGAGCAGTACTTC. It is translated as CASSKKSAGKVDEQYF.

In this sample, this clone turned up a few times. The V gene is TRBV11-2, the J gene TRBJ2-1; perhaps TRBD2 as D (6 bases). Germline V CDR1 and CDR2: SGHAT, FQNNGV. The V end lost 1 base, the J end lost 9 bases, and 19 bases lay between the germline ends. CDR3 length: 16 residues. Here the CDR3 reads CASSLVSFGNGGEQFF. For the CDR3, the DNA is TGTGCCAGCAGCTTAGTCTCGTTCGGAAACGGGGGTGAGCAGTTCTTC.

The chain is built from TRBV5-6 and TRBJ1-2; weak D call: TRBD1 (6 bases). V lost 0 bases, J lost 6 bases, and 15 bases lay in between. CDR1 and CDR2 from the germline V gene are SGHDT and YYEEEE. The CDR3 totals 15 residues. CDR3 sequence reads: CASSLAGGGWNGYTF. Here the CDR3 DNA reads TGTGCCAGCAGCTTGGCTGGGGGGGGCTGGAATGGCTACACCTTC.

The chain is built from TRBV15 and TRBJ1-6; D is undetermined. The CDR3 contains 17 residues. The germline V gene has CDR1 LNHNV and CDR2 YYDKDF (reference sequence). V gave up 0 bases and J gave up 0 bases, with 9 bases separating them. The CDR3 sequence: CATSRDRRSSYNSPLHF. The CDR3 bases are TGTGCCACCAGCAGAGATCGCCGGAGCTCCTATAATTCACCCCTCCACTTT.

This sequence joins TRBV11-2 and TRBJ2-7; TRBD2 matches 9 bases. V lost 4 bases and J lost 6; bases outside the gene matches: 19. The CDR3 is 18 amino acids. Germline CDR1 is SGHAT and CDR2 is FQNNGV. The chain's CDR3 is CASSYLRRASGKYPEQYF. CDR3 coding DNA: TGTGCCAGCAGCTACCTGAGGCGGGCTAGCGGGAAGTATCCCGAGCAGTACTTC.

This rearrangement joins TRBV7-2 to TRBJ2-5; no reliable D call. The CDR3 totals 13 residues. The ends were cut back, 5 bases at V and 3 bases at J, with 10 bases in the middle. In germline, CDR1 is SGHTA, CDR2 FQGNSA. CDR3 sequence (DNA): TGTGCCAGCAGCCGAGGAAATGAAGAGACCCAGTACTTC. This sequence encodes CASSRGNEETQYF.

J is TRBJ2-1 and V is TRBV6-5, with TRBD2 matching 7 bases. Losses at the gene ends were 10 bases for V and 2 bases for J; bases not matched to a gene: 8. The CDR3 totals 14 residues. Per germline, CDR1 MNHEY and CDR2 SVGAGI. The CDR3 region is CATWGGVPYNEQFF. In nucleotides, the CDR3 is TGTGCCACCTGGGGGGGAGTCCCCTACAATGAGCAGTTCTTC.

The J gene is TRBJ2-3, the V gene TRBV12-2; the table assigns TRBD1, which was not confirmed against the DNA. TRBV12-2 is listed as a pseudogene. This CDR3 is built from 15 residues. The CDR3 DNA reads TGTGCAAGTCGCTTAGGGACAGGGGGCACAGATACGCAGTATTTT. It codes for CASRLGTGGTDTQYF.

The CDR3, as DNA: TGTGCCAGCAGCTTAGGCGGACTAGCGGGAGGGTTGTCAGATACGCAGTATTTT. Protein: CASSLGGLAGGLSDTQYF. The chain couples TRBV7-2 to TRBJ2-3; 15 bases fit TRBD2. The CDR3 has 18 residues. The ends lost 1 base at V and 4 bases at J; junction bases unmatched: 6. Germline V lookup: CDR1 SGHTA, CDR2 FQGNSA. The full variable domain, with the rest looked up from reference TRBV7-2 and TRBJ2-3, is GAGVSQSPSNKVTEKGKDVELRCDPISGHTALYWYRQSLGQGLEFLIYFQGNSAPDKSGLPSDRFSAERTGGSVSTLTIQRTQQEDSAVYLCASSLGGLAGGLSDTQYFGPGTRLTVL.

About this clone: One junction end disagrees with the germline gene, perhaps due to a read error. The chain joins TRBV27 to TRBJ2-1, with 11 bases matching TRBD2. This CDR3 has 15 residues. In germline, CDR1 is MNHEY, CDR2 SMNVEV (reference sequence). The CDR3, as DNA: TGTGCCAGCACCCTTGTAGCGGGAGGGTACAGTGAGCAGTTCTTC. It encodes CASTLVAGGYSEQFF.

This clone has just one count. The rearrangement links TRBV28 to TRBJ2-3, with 7 bases matching TRBD2. Per germline, CDR1 MDHEN and CDR2 SYDVKM. This CDR3 is built from 18 residues. V gave up 4 bases and J gave up 5 bases; unmatched junction bases: 18. CDR3 loop: CASSYGSFEGGRGDTQYF. The DNA of the CDR3 is TGTGCCAGCAGTTATGGATCCTTTGAGGGAGGGCGAGGAGATACGCAGTATTTT. The full variable domain, completed using reference TRBV28 and TRBJ2-3, is DVKVTQSSRYLVKRTGEKVFLECVQDMDHENMFWYRQDPGLGLRLIYFSYDVKMKEKGDIPEGYSVSREKKERFSLILESASTNQTSMYLCASSYGSFEGGRGDTQYFGPGTRLTVL.

The rearrangement joins TRBV21-1 to TRBJ2-1; TRBD2, as called in the table, went unchecked against the DNA. TRBV21-1 is a listed pseudogene. The CDR3 loop spans 20 amino acids. DNA of the CDR3: TGTGCCAGCAGCAAAGCTCGGCCTAGCGGGAGGAAAATCTCCTACAATGAGCAGTTCTTC. Translation: CASSKARPSGRKISYNEQFF.

The DNA for the CDR3 is TGTGCAAGTCGCTTAAGCTCCCGGACAGGGTCCTACGAGCAGTACTTC. It translates to CASRLSSRTGSYEQYF. This rearrangement joins TRBV12-2 to TRBJ2-7; the D call in the table, TRBD1, was not verified against the DNA. TRBV12-2 is deemed a pseudogene. The CDR3 runs 16 residues.

This rearrangement joins TRBV10-2 to TRBJ1-1, with TRBD1 matching over 7 bases. The CDR3 runs to 16 residues. Germline V CDR1 and CDR2: WSHSY, SAAADI. V lost 4 bases and J lost 3; bases outside the gene matches: 11. The chain's CDR3 is CASSVLTGSGDTEAFF. DNA for the CDR3: TGCGCCAGCAGTGTCCTGACAGGGTCGGGGGACACTGAAGCTTTCTTT.

This clone was seen once. V usage is TRBV28 and J usage is TRBJ2-3; 7 nucleotides match TRBD2. Trimming at V came to 5 bases and at J to 2 bases, leaving 7 bases not matched to a gene. This CDR3 has 15 residues. Germline V CDR1 and CDR2: MDHEN, SYDVKM. The CDR3 DNA reads as TGTGCCAGCAGTCCCAATGCGGGAGCCACAGATACGCAGTATTTT. Protein sequence: CASSPNAGATDTQYF.

This clone was seen a handful of times. The chain uses TRBV27 and TRBJ2-3; 7 nucleotides line up with TRBD2. V gave up 7 bases and J gave up 4 bases; unmatched junction bases: 14. The CDR3 spans 16 residues. Germline CDR1 and CDR2: MNHEY and SMNVEV (reference sequence). The CDR3 DNA reads as TGTGCCAGCACCGATCGCACTAGCGCGTCCTCAGATACGCAGTATTTT. Residues: CASTDRTSASSDTQYF.